The TCR beta chain under discussion was sequenced for a study of blood T cell repertoires in COVID-19 (dated by TCRdb to the early 2020s). About the study as a whole: Samples from collaborators originated in the United States, Italy and Spain and spanned both the acute and convalescent phases of COVID-19. A de-identified subject ID, COVID-19 status, age in years and sex were almost always included in the sample metadata. Samples came from the ongoing ImmuneRACE study (first 160 participants) plus 1,254 subjects from 6 global collaborators. The material from the prospective study consisted of cDNA or gDNA derived from T cells, B-cell-depleted T cells, or PBMCs. Where HLA class I and class II types were available, the types were taken from metadata supplied by the sample provider, not from assay-based typing. Deeply sampled blood TCRbeta repertoires from subjects exposed to, actively infected with, or recovered from COVID-19 were included in the dataset. A freely available public database, intended as a resource for researchers studying the immune response to SARS-CoV-2, is where the repertoires were released. What the study reported, not specific to this receptor: The quantity of clinical and demographic metadata differed by source and by participant and was supplied without curation.

TCRbeta CDR3 regions were amplified from genomic DNA by means of the immunoSEQ Assay, a bias-controlled multiplex PCR. Processing in the source paper ran as follows. The number of nucleated cells in each sample was estimated from the amplification of reference gene primers within the assay. To quantify the absolute abundance of each unique TCRbeta CDR3 rearrangement, sequence reads were collapsed and filtered. For each sample, productive Simpson clonality was calculated by taking the square root of Simpson's diversity index across productive rearrangements. The clones in this table, taken by TCRdb from immuneACCESS, are in-frame only. Not every clone is retained; where verified, under half of the shortfall comes from an unresolved V gene, and the cause of the rest is unknown. V and J calls and clone size are copied from that table; D and trimming were computed from the DNA. The sample table lists some 200,000 clones, about three quarters of them with a count of one. The top ten clones comprise about 9% of the sample.

The CDR3, cysteine through phenylalanine, is 14 amino acids long. This entry keeps only the CDR3 DNA: 42 bases, framed from base 1. The V and J ends are trimmed by 0 bases and 4 bases, leaving 9 bases between them. According to the germline V gene, CDR1 reads LGHNA and CDR2 reads YNFKEQ. Whole blood was collected in K2EDTA tubes by collaborating institutions according to the institutions' own protocols. For TCRbeta analysis, collaborators shipped samples in one of three forms: frozen whole blood, isolated PBMCs, or DNA extracted from either of those sample types. This clone was recorded a few times. The antigen this receptor binds is unknown. No quality values exist for individual bases; no much larger clone is one base distant.

Recombination connected TRBV4-2 to TRBJ1-2; 6 matching bases give a weak D call of TRBD1. This receptor was obtained from a woman aged 45-65 years with active or convalescent COVID-19. Sequencing input: peripheral blood. The nucleotide sequence reads as follows: TGTGCCAGCAGCCAAGATGCCAGGGGCTATGGCTACACCTTC. This gives the protein CASSQDARGYGYTF.